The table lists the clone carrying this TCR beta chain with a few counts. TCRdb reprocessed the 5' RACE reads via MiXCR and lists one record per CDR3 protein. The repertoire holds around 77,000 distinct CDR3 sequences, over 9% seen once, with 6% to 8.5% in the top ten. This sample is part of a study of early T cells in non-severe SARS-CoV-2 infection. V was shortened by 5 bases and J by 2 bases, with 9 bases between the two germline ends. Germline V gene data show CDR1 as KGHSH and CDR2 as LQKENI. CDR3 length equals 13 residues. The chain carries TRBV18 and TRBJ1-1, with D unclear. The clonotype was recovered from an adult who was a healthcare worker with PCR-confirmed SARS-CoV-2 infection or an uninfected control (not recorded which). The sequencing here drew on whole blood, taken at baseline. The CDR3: CASSRDSNTEAFF. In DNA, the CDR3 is TGTGCCAGCTCAAGAGATTCCAACACTGAAGCTTTCTTT.